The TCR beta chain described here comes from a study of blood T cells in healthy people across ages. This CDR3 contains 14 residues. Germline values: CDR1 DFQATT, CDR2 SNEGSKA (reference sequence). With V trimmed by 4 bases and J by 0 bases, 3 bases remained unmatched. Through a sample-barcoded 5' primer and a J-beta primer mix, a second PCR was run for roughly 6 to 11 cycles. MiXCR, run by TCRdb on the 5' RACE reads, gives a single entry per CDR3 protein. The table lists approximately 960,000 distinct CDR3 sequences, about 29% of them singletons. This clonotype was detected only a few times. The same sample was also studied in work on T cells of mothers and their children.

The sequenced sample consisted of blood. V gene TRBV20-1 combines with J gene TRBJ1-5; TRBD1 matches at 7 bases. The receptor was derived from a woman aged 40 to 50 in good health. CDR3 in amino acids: CSATGQSSNQPQHF. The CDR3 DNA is TGCAGTGCTACGGGACAGAGTAGCAATCAGCCCCAGCATTTT.